One sample yielded the 7 T cell receptor beta chains listed below, sequenced in a study of blood T cells in healthy people across ages. Primers used in a second PCR of roughly 7 to 12 cycles were a sample-barcoded 5' primer and a J-beta primer mix. TCRdb re-analysed the 5' RACE reads in MiXCR, keeping a single row per CDR3 protein. The repertoire has 750,000 to 850,000 distinct CDR3 sequences, just under 25% of them found once; the top ten carry under 4.5%. The same sample was also used in a study of T cells of mothers and their children.

Sequences were obtained from blood. The receptors originated from a boy younger than 18 in good health.

The rearrangement joins TRBV29-1 to TRBJ2-5; the match to TRBD2 covers 11 bases. Germline lookup yields CDR1 SQVTM and CDR2 ANQGSEA. This CDR3 contains 13 residues. J was trimmed by 6 bases and V by 2 bases; bases with no gene match: 2. Here the CDR3 DNA reads TGCAGCGTTGAAACTAGCGGGGGAAAGACCCAGTACTTC. Encoded protein: CSVETSGGKTQYF.

The J gene is TRBJ2-7, the V gene TRBV6-1, with 10 bases that match TRBD1. In germline, CDR1 is MNHNS, CDR2 SASEGT. Unmatched junction bases numbered 8, after V lost 4 bases and J lost 2 bases. CDR3 length equals 16 residues. The CDR3 loop reads CASSATWDRGTYEQYF. The CDR3 nucleotides read TGTGCCAGCAGTGCAACCTGGGACAGGGGAACCTACGAGCAGTACTTC.

The rearrangement links TRBV2 to TRBJ1-5; 7 bases agree with TRBD1. After removal of 6 bases from V and 0 bases from J, the junction contained 2 bases not matched to a gene. This CDR3 comprises 14 residues. CDR1 and CDR2 (germline): SNHLY, FYNNEI. The CDR3 sequence is CASSGTASNQPQHF. CDR3 DNA sequence: TGTGCCAGCAGCGGGACAGCTAGCAATCAGCCCCAGCATTTT.

This clonotype turned up a few times. Written as DNA, the CDR3 is TGTGCCAGCAGTTCCTACAGAGAGCAGTACTTC. It yields the protein CASSSYREQYF. The rearrangement uses TRBV12-3 or TRBV12-4 and TRBJ2-7; D unclear. V lost 4 bases and J 7 bases, leaving 8 bases between the germline ends. This CDR3 comprises 11 residues.

This rearrangement joins TRBV2 to TRBJ2-7; D might be TRBD2 (5 bases). V was trimmed by 3 bases and J by 2 bases, leaving 14 bases between them. The CDR3 sequence is 15 residues long. Germline V CDR1 and CDR2: SNHLY, FYNNEI. This CDR3 is CASSDRAGTTYEQYF. CDR3 DNA: TGTGCCAGCAGTGATCGGGCGGGTACCACCTACGAGCAGTACTTC. The full variable domain, in which reference TRBV2 and TRBJ2-7 provide the parts outside the CDR3, is EPEVTQTPSHQVTQMGQEVILRCVPISNHLYFYWYRQILGQKVEFLVSFYNNEISEKSEIFDDQFSVERPDGSNFTLKIRSTKLEDSAMYFCASSDRAGTTYEQYFGPGTRLTVT.

This clonotype was counted between two and nine times. This chain joins TRBV12-3 or TRBV12-4 and TRBJ2-5; a possible D gene is TRBD1 (5 bases). The V end was cut by 5 bases, the J end by 7 bases, with 14 bases between. The CDR3 sequence is 13 residues long. The CDR3 loop reads CASSPGIRGTQYF. CDR3 bases: TGTGCCAGCAGTCCAGGGATCCGAGGGACCCAGTACTTC.

This clonotype has more than one count but fewer than ten. The rearrangement links TRBV27 to TRBJ1-2; 7 bases align to TRBD1. The J segment lost 4 bases and the V segment lost 4 bases, leaving 3 bases of the junction unmatched. CDR3 length equals 13 residues. The germline CDR1 and CDR2 sequences are MNHEY and SMNVEV (reference sequence). CDR3 in DNA: TGTGCCAGCAGTTACGGGGACAGCTATGGCTACACCTTC. The encoded protein is CASSYGDSYGYTF.